Following are 11 T cell receptor beta chains from one sample sequenced in a study of technical replicates of blood from a few donors. Measured with immunoSEQ multiplex PCR; TCRdb has only the in-frame clones, and not every one. The sample includes 99,000 or so clones, approximately 95% seen only once; the top ten take 0.2% to 0.25%. Sample: T cells isolated from PBMCs. The source of these receptors is a human donor in good health.

The chain uses TRBV5-1 and TRBJ2-7; D may be TRBD1 (7 bases). The CDR3 contains 15 residues. Germline assignment: CDR1 SGHRS and CDR2 YFSETQ. V lost 4 bases to trimming and J lost 4 bases, with 18 bases between them. The CDR3 spells CASSGGTVQWYEQYF. CDR3 DNA sequence: TGCGCCAGCAGCGGCGGGACAGTACAGTGGTACGAGCAGTACTTC. The whole variable domain, remainder taken from reference TRBV5-1 and TRBJ2-7, is KAGVTQTPRYLIKTRGQQVTLSCSPISGHRSVSWYQQTPGQGLQFLFEYFSETQRNKGNFPGRFSGRQFSNSRSEMNVSTLELGDSALYLCASSGGTVQWYEQYFGPGTRLTVT.

The chain uses TRBV20-1 and TRBJ2-5; TRBD2 is a possible D gene (6 bases). Between the trimmed V and J ends, which lost 5 bases and 5 bases, there was a span of 9 bases. From germline, CDR1 is DFQATT and CDR2 SNEGSKA (reference sequence). The CDR3 extends over 11 amino acids. The CDR3 DNA sequence: TGCAGTGCTCCTAGCGTGGAGACCCAGTACTTC. Protein: CSAPSVETQYF.

This clone was observed once. The chain carries TRBV5-1 and TRBJ2-1; the D gene is possibly TRBD2 (6 bases). The CDR3 runs to 16 residues. Trimming stripped 0 bases from V and 6 bases from J, with 16 bases between. Germline-derived CDR1 and CDR2 are SGHRS and YFSETQ. The CDR3 sequence: CASSLVSGDHGNEQFF. CDR3 bases: TGCGCCAGCAGCTTGGTGTCGGGAGATCACGGCAATGAGCAGTTCTTC.

The V and J genes are TRBV21-1 and TRBJ1-2; TRBD1 is taken as the D call from the table, unchecked against the DNA. TRBV21-1 is flagged as a pseudogene. The CDR3 is 13 amino acids. The CDR3 sequence: CASSIQGNYGYTF. The CDR3 DNA reads as TGTGCCAGCAGCATTCAGGGGAACTATGGCTACACCTTC.

This chain links TRBV5-1 with TRBJ2-7; D gene ambiguous. V shed 4 bases and J shed 7 bases, with 15 bases lying between them. Germline V gene sequence: CDR1 SGHRS, CDR2 YFSETQ. The CDR3 spans 13 residues. CDR3 sequence: CASSLEPGWEQYF. The CDR3 nucleotides are TGCGCCAGCAGCCTCGAGCCCGGGTGGGAGCAGTACTTC.

J is TRBJ1-5 and V is TRBV29-1, with 9 bases fitting TRBD1. Unmatched junction bases numbered 7, after V lost 4 bases and J lost 6 bases. Germline assignment: CDR1 SQVTM and CDR2 ANQGSEA. The CDR3 spans 14 residues. The CDR3 region is CSVADRGKAQPQHF. Written as DNA, the CDR3 is TGCAGCGTTGCGGACAGGGGAAAGGCTCAGCCCCAGCATTTT.

The genes are TRBV19 and TRBJ1-5, with no clear D. V was shortened by 3 bases and J by 7 bases, with 10 bases between the two germline ends. Germline V gene data show CDR1 as LNHDA and CDR2 as SQIVND (reference sequence). The CDR3 spans 13 residues. CDR3 amino acids: CASSMAVRQPQHF. The CDR3 nucleotides are TGTGCCAGTAGTATGGCAGTGAGGCAGCCCCAGCATTTT.

The chain recombines TRBV28 with TRBJ1-4, with D uncertain. CDR3 length: 14 amino acids. From germline, CDR1 is MDHEN and CDR2 SYDVKM. V dropped 2 bases and J dropped 0 bases, with 4 bases sitting between them. The CDR3 sequence: CASSLTATNEKLFF. In nucleotides, the CDR3 is TGTGCCAGCAGTTTAACAGCAACTAATGAAAAACTGTTTTTT.

The chain carries TRBV9 and TRBJ1-3, with 7 bases matching TRBD1. Germline V CDR1 and CDR2: SGDLS, YYNGEE. Unmatched junction bases numbered 3, after V lost 2 bases and J lost 4 bases. This CDR3 comprises 14 residues. DNA of the CDR3: TGTGCCAGCAGCGTTACAGGGGCCGGAAACACCATATATTTT. This encodes CASSVTGAGNTIYF.

The chain couples TRBV5-4 to TRBJ2-7; 9 nucleotides align to TRBD2. Per germline, CDR1 SGHNT and CDR2 YYREEE (reference sequence). The CDR3 runs to 16 residues. V shed 4 bases, J shed 4 bases, and the junction held 12 bases outside the gene matches. The CDR3 DNA follows: TGTGCCAGCAGCCTTGCTGGAGGCGGGGGGGCTTACGAGCAGTACTTC. Protein: CASSLAGGGGAYEQYF.

This clone was seen once. The chain uses TRBV28 and TRBJ2-7; TRBD1 might be the D (8 bases). Looked up from germline, CDR1 is MDHEN and CDR2 is SYDVKM. The CDR3 runs 18 residues. Deletions cut 4 bases from V and 7 bases from J, with 29 bases between. CDR3 sequence reads: CASSSRRTGTIILGEQYF. The CDR3 DNA sequence: TGTGCCAGCAGTTCACGAAGGACAGGGACTATAATCCTGGGTGAGCAGTACTTC. Variable domain in full (rest from reference TRBV28 and TRBJ2-7): DVKVTQSSRYLVKRTGEKVFLECVQDMDHENMFWYRQDPGLGLRLIYFSYDVKMKEKGDIPEGYSVSREKKERFSLILESASTNQTSMYLCASSSRRTGTIILGEQYFGPGTRLTVT.